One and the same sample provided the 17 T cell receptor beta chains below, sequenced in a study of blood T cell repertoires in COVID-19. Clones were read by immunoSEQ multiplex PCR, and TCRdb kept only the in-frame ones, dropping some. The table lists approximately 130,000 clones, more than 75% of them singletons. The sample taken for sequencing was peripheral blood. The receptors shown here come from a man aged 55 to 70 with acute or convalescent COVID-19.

The CDR3 here is CATYPGTGVYTEAFF. The CDR3 nucleotides are TGTGCCACCTATCCCGGGACAGGGGTGTACACTGAAGCTTTCTTT. The genes are TRBV6-5 and TRBJ1-1, with TRBD1 identical over 10 bases. V was clipped by 10 bases and J by 3 bases; unmatched bases: 11. This CDR3 spans 15 amino acids. Germline CDR1 and CDR2: MNHEY and SVGAGI.

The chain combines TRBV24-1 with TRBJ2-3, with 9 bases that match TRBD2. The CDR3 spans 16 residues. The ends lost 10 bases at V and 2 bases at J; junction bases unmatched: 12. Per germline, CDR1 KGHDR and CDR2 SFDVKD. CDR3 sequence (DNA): TGTGCCACGGCGGTAGCGGGAGCGAGTACCACAGATACGCAGTATTTT. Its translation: CATAVAGASTTDTQYF.

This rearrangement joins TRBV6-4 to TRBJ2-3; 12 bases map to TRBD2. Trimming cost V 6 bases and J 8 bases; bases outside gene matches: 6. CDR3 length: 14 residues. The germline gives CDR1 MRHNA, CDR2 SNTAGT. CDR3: CASRETSGSRTQYF. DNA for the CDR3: TGTGCCAGCAGGGAGACTAGCGGGAGCCGTACGCAGTATTTT.

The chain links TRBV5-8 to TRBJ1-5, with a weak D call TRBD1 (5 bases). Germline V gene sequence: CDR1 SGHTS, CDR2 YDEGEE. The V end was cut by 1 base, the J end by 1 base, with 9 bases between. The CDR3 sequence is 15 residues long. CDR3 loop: CASSLQGGSNQPQHF. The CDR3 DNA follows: TGTGCCAGCAGCTTGCAGGGAGGAAGCAATCAGCCCCAGCATTTT.

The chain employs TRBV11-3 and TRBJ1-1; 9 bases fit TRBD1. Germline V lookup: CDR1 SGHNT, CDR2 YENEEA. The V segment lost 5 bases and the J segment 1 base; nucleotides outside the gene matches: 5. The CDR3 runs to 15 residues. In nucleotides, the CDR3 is TGTGCCAGCAGCACGGGGACAGGGAGGAACACTGAAGCTTTCTTT. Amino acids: CASSTGTGRNTEAFF.

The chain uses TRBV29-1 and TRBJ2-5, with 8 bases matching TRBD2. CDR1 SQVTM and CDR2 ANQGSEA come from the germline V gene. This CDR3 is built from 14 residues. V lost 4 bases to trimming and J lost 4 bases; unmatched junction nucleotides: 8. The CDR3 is CSVGGTGGAETQYF. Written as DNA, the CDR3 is TGCAGCGTTGGGGGGACGGGAGGGGCAGAGACCCAGTACTTC. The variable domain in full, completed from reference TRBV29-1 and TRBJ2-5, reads SAVISQKPSRDICQRGTSLTIQCQVDSQVTMMFWYRQQPGQSLTLIATANQGSEATYESGFVIDKFPISRPNLTFSTLTVSNMSPEDSSIYLCSVGGTGGAETQYFGPGTRLLVL.

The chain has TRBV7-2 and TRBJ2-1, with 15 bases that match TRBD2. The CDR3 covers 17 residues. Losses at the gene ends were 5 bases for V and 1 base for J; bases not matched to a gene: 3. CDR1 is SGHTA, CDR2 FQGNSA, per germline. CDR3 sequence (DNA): TGTGCCAGCAGCAAGGGACTAGCGGGAGGTTCCTACAATGAGCAGTTCTTC. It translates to CASSKGLAGGSYNEQFF.

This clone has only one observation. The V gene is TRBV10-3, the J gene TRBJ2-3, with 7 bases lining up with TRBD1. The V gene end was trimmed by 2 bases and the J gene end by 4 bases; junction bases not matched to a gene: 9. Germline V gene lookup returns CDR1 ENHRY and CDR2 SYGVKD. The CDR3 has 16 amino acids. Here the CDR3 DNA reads TGTGCCATCAGTGAGCCACCCCGGACAGGACCAGATACGCAGTATTTT. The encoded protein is CAISEPPRTGPDTQYF.

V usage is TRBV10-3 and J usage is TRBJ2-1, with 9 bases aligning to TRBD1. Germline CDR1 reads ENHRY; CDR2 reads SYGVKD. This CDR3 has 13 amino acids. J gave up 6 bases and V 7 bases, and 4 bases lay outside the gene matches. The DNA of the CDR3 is TGTGCCATCACTGGACAGGGGTCCAATGAGCAGTTCTTC. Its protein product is CAITGQGSNEQFF.

CDR3 sequence (DNA): TGTGCCAGCAGCCACCCTCTAGCGGGCCCCCAAGAGACCCAGTACTTC. It codes for CASSHPLAGPQETQYF. The genes are TRBV16 and TRBJ2-5; 8 bases align to TRBD2. V lost 3 bases, J lost 1 base, and 7 bases stayed unmatched. This CDR3 contains 16 residues. Germline-derived CDR1 and CDR2 are KGHSY and FQNENV.

The CDR3 coding sequence is TGTGCCAGTAGTCTCCCGAATTCACCCCTCCACTTT. This gives the protein CASSLPNSPLHF. V and J are TRBV19 and TRBJ1-6, with unresolved D. Germline CDR1 LNHDA, CDR2 SQIVND (reference sequence). The CDR3 contains 12 residues. The V and J ends lost 5 bases and 7 bases respectively, with 6 bases between them.

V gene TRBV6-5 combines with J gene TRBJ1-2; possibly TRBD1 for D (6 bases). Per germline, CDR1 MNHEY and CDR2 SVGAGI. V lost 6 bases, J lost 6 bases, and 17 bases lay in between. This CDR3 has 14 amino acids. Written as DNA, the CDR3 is TGTGCCAGCAGCGCAAGGGGGGGCTCGGATGGCTACACCTTC. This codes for CASSARGGSDGYTF.

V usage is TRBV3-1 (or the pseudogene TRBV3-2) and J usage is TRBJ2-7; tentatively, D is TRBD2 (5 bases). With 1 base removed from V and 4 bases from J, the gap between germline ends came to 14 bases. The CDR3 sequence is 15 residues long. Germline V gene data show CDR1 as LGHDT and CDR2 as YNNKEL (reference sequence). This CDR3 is CASSQALGGGYEQYF. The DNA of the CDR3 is TGTGCCAGCAGCCAAGCCCTAGGAGGCGGGTACGAGCAGTACTTC.

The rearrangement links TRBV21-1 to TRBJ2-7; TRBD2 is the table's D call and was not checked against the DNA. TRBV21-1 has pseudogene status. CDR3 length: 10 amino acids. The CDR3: CARELDEQYF. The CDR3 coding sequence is TGTGCCAGGGAGCTGGACGAGCAGTACTTC.

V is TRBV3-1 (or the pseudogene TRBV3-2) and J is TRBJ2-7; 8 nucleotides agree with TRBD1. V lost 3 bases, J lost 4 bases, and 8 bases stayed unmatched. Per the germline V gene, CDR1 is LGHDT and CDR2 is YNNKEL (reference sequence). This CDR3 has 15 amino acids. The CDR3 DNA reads TGTGCCAGCAGCCAGGGGTTCAGGGGGCTTTACGAGCAGTACTTC. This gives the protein CASSQGFRGLYEQYF.

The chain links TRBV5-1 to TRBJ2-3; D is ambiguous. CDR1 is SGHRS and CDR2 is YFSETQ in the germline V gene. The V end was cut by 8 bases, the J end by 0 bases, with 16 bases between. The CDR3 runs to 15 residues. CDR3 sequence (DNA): TGCGCCAGGAACGCCTGGAGTATCAGCACAGATACGCAGTATTTT. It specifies CARNAWSISTDTQYF.

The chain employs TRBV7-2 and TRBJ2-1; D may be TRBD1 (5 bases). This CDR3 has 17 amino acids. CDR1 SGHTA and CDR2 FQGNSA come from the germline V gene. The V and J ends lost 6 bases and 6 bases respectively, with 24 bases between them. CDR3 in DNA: TGTGCCAGCAGATACCGATTCGGACAACTGGTTGGCAATGAGCAGTTCTTC. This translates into CASRYRFGQLVGNEQFF.